Listed below are T cell receptor beta chains from one sample, sequenced in a study of CD8 T cells in ankylosing spondylitis. TCRdb reprocessed the 5' RACE reads with MiXCR, giving one entry per CDR3 protein. The sample comprises some 15,000 distinct CDR3 sequences, approximately 7.6% of which are singletons, and 30% to 45% rests with the top ten. Source material: blood. Source of these receptors: a male donor with ankylosing spondylitis or in good health (not recorded which). CDR3s include the opening cysteine and the closing phenylalanine or tryptophan. A D gene is named only where the DNA matches it firmly. Where a row states a size, it is once, few, many or the class of an expanded clone; other rows omit it.

j_call: TRBJ2-5
v_call: TRBV29-1
d_call: .
clone_size: many
cdr3_aa: CSVDLGTIRAQYF
cdr3_nt: TGCAGCGTTGACCTAGGGACCATTAGGGCCCAGTACTTC

j_call: TRBJ2-3
v_call: TRBV29-1
d_call: .
clone_size: many
cdr3_aa: CSAQGGPDTQYF
cdr3_nt: TGCAGCGCCCAAGGGGGTCCAGATACGCAGTATTTT

j_call: TRBJ2-3
v_call: TRBV6-5
d_call: .
clone_size: .
cdr3_aa: CASSYSYQPTDTQYF
cdr3_nt: TGTGCCAGCAGTTACTCGTATCAACCCACAGATACGCAGTATTTT

j_call: TRBJ1-4
v_call: TRBV14
d_call: .
clone_size: many
cdr3_aa: CASSQDARSTNEKLFF
cdr3_nt: TGTGCCAGCAGCCAAGATGCCCGGTCAACTAATGAAAAACTGTTTTTT

j_call: TRBJ2-3
v_call: TRBV7-2
d_call: TRBD2
clone_size: many
cdr3_aa: CASSLLRERTDTQYF
cdr3_nt: TGTGCCAGCAGCTTATTGCGGGAGCGCACAGATACGCAGTATTTT

j_call: TRBJ1-1
v_call: TRBV12-3/TRBV12-4
d_call: TRBD1
clone_size: few
cdr3_aa: CASRQDRGNTEAFF
cdr3_nt: TGTGCCAGCAGGCAGGACAGGGGTAACACTGAAGCTTTCTTT

j_call: TRBJ2-1
v_call: TRBV6-6
d_call: TRBD2
clone_size: few
cdr3_aa: CASTPLAGGGNEQFF
cdr3_nt: TGTGCCAGCACCCCCCTAGCGGGAGGGGGCAATGAGCAGTTCTTC

j_call: TRBJ2-7
v_call: TRBV28
d_call: TRBD1
clone_size: many
cdr3_aa: CASNSLQGAVNEQYF
cdr3_nt: TGTGCCAGCAATTCCCTACAGGGGGCTGTAAACGAGCAGTACTTC

j_call: TRBJ2-1
v_call: TRBV20-1
d_call: .
clone_size: many
cdr3_aa: CSARGEGNEQFF
cdr3_nt: TGCAGTGCTAGGGGGGAAGGCAATGAGCAGTTCTTC

j_call: TRBJ1-5
v_call: TRBV6-6
d_call: .
clone_size: .
cdr3_aa: CASTIRGQANQPQHF
cdr3_nt: TGTGCCAGCACAATCCGAGGGCAAGCTAATCAGCCCCAGCATTTT

j_call: TRBJ2-2
v_call: TRBV12-3/TRBV12-4
d_call: .
clone_size: few
cdr3_aa: CASRTRASGELFF
cdr3_nt: TGTGCCAGCAGAACCAGGGCTTCGGGGGAGCTGTTTTTT

j_call: TRBJ2-2
v_call: TRBV6-5
d_call: .
clone_size: many
cdr3_aa: CASSEGFGELFF
cdr3_nt: TGTGCCAGTTCGGAGGGGTTCGGGGAGCTGTTTTTT

j_call: TRBJ2-7
v_call: TRBV24-1
d_call: .
clone_size: .
cdr3_aa: CATKVEGNEQYF
cdr3_nt: TGTGCCACAAAGGTCGAGGGGAACGAGCAGTACTTC

j_call: TRBJ2-5
v_call: TRBV29-1
d_call: .
clone_size: many
cdr3_aa: CSFNGHQETQYF
cdr3_nt: TGCAGCTTCAACGGACACCAAGAGACCCAGTACTTC

j_call: TRBJ2-1
v_call: TRBV5-1
d_call: TRBD2
clone_size: many
cdr3_aa: CASSPGTSDVNEQFF
cdr3_nt: TGCGCCAGCAGCCCCGGGACTAGCGACGTAAATGAGCAGTTCTTC

j_call: TRBJ2-1
v_call: TRBV7-9
d_call: .
clone_size: few
cdr3_aa: CASRQRGLTSYNEQFF
cdr3_nt: TGTGCCAGCAGGCAGCGTGGACTGACCTCCTACAATGAGCAGTTCTTC

j_call: TRBJ2-7
v_call: TRBV5-1
d_call: TRBD1
clone_size: many
cdr3_aa: CASSSRQGSYEQYF
cdr3_nt: TGCGCCAGCAGCAGTCGACAGGGTTCCTACGAGCAGTACTTC

j_call: TRBJ1-1
v_call: TRBV15
d_call: .
clone_size: few
cdr3_aa: CATSRDMDPEAFF
cdr3_nt: TGTGCCACCAGCAGAGATATGGACCCTGAAGCTTTCTTT

j_call: TRBJ1-1
v_call: TRBV12-3/TRBV12-4
d_call: .
clone_size: many
cdr3_aa: CASTHDTNTEAFF
cdr3_nt: TGTGCCAGCACCCATGACACCAACACTGAAGCTTTCTTT

j_call: TRBJ2-3
v_call: TRBV10-3
d_call: .
clone_size: few
cdr3_aa: CAISGGPSRTDTQYF
cdr3_nt: TGTGCCATCAGTGGCGGACCTTCGCGCACAGATACGCAGTATTTT

j_call: TRBJ2-5
v_call: TRBV5-5
d_call: .
clone_size: .
cdr3_aa: CASSVYTGTGETQYF
cdr3_nt: TGTGCCAGCAGCGTATACACCGGGACGGGGGAGACCCAGTACTTC

j_call: TRBJ1-2
v_call: TRBV7-9
d_call: TRBD1
clone_size: many
cdr3_aa: CASSIWTGQYGYTF
cdr3_nt: TGTGCCAGCAGCATCTGGACAGGACAATATGGCTACACCTTC

j_call: TRBJ1-1
v_call: TRBV6-6
d_call: .
clone_size: many
cdr3_aa: CASSPGGASGTEAFF
cdr3_nt: TGTGCCAGCAGCCCCGGGGGCGCGTCGGGAACTGAAGCTTTCTTT

j_call: TRBJ2-2
v_call: TRBV5-1
d_call: TRBD1
clone_size: .
cdr3_aa: CASSRDRNTGELFF
cdr3_nt: TGCGCCAGCAGCCGGGACAGGAACACCGGGGAGCTGTTTTTT

j_call: TRBJ1-4
v_call: TRBV7-2
d_call: .
clone_size: few
cdr3_aa: CASSFTGNEKLFF
cdr3_nt: TGTGCCAGCAGCTTTACAGGGAATGAAAAACTGTTTTTT

j_call: TRBJ1-3
v_call: TRBV6-6
d_call: .
clone_size: many
cdr3_aa: CAGSSGAGGNTIYF
cdr3_nt: TGTGCCGGTTCCTCGGGGGCAGGTGGAAACACCATATATTTT

j_call: TRBJ2-3
v_call: TRBV30
d_call: .
clone_size: .
cdr3_aa: CAWSESLSRDTQYF
cdr3_nt: TGTGCCTGGAGTGAATCCCTATCCCGGGATACGCAGTATTTT

j_call: TRBJ2-7
v_call: TRBV10-3
d_call: .
clone_size: .
cdr3_aa: CAISLDGSTYEQYF
cdr3_nt: TGTGCCATCTCTCTGGACGGGAGCACCTACGAGCAGTACTTC

j_call: TRBJ2-7
v_call: TRBV20-1
d_call: TRBD2
clone_size: few
cdr3_aa: CSASSQLAGTYEQYF
cdr3_nt: TGCAGTGCTAGTTCACAACTAGCGGGAACCTACGAGCAGTACTTC

j_call: TRBJ1-1
v_call: TRBV11-1
d_call: TRBD1
clone_size: many
cdr3_aa: CASSIRRGSYTEAFF
cdr3_nt: TGTGCCAGCAGCATCCGCAGGGGGTCTTACACTGAAGCTTTCTTT

j_call: TRBJ2-2
v_call: TRBV11-1
d_call: TRBD2
clone_size: many
cdr3_aa: CASSRSASGRSPGELFF
cdr3_nt: TGTGCCAGCAGCCGGAGTGCTAGCGGGAGGTCCCCCGGGGAGCTGTTTTTT

j_call: TRBJ2-1
v_call: TRBV7-3
d_call: TRBD2
clone_size: many
cdr3_aa: CASSLLAGGSSEQFF
cdr3_nt: TGTGCCAGCAGCTTACTAGCGGGAGGCTCCAGTGAGCAGTTCTTC

j_call: TRBJ2-1
v_call: TRBV29-1
d_call: TRBD2
clone_size: many
cdr3_aa: CSVDGLAADNEQFF
cdr3_nt: TGCAGCGTAGACGGACTAGCGGCCGACAATGAGCAGTTCTTC

j_call: TRBJ2-3
v_call: TRBV5-1
d_call: TRBD1
clone_size: few
cdr3_aa: CASSYGQGTDTQYF
cdr3_nt: TGCGCCAGCAGTTACGGACAGGGCACAGATACGCAGTATTTT

j_call: TRBJ2-7
v_call: TRBV7-6
d_call: TRBD2
clone_size: few
cdr3_aa: CASSLDSGRAVEQYF
cdr3_nt: TGTGCCAGCAGCTTAGATAGCGGGAGGGCCGTCGAGCAGTACTTC

j_call: TRBJ2-7
v_call: TRBV20-1
d_call: .
clone_size: few
cdr3_aa: CSVTEPPYEQYF
cdr3_nt: TGCAGTGTAACGGAGCCGCCCTACGAGCAGTACTTC

j_call: TRBJ2-7
v_call: TRBV5-1
d_call: .
clone_size: .
cdr3_aa: CASSLETARYEQYF
cdr3_nt: TGCGCCAGCAGCTTGGAGACAGCACGATACGAGCAGTACTTC

j_call: TRBJ1-1
v_call: TRBV20-1
d_call: .
clone_size: many
cdr3_aa: CSASDFRGKTEAFF
cdr3_nt: TGCAGTGCTAGCGATTTTCGGGGAAAGACTGAAGCTTTCTTT

j_call: TRBJ2-5
v_call: TRBV5-1
d_call: .
clone_size: many
cdr3_aa: CASSLKRGQFIQETQYF
cdr3_nt: TGCGCCAGCAGCTTGAAACGAGGGCAGTTTATCCAAGAGACCCAGTACTTC

j_call: TRBJ1-5
v_call: TRBV12-3/TRBV12-4
d_call: .
clone_size: .
cdr3_aa: CASSLRGAQPQHF
cdr3_nt: TGTGCCAGCAGTTTGCGGGGGGCCCAGCCCCAGCATTTT

j_call: TRBJ2-2
v_call: TRBV7-7
d_call: TRBD1
clone_size: many
cdr3_aa: CASRGQWAGELFF
cdr3_nt: TGTGCTAGCAGGGGGCAATGGGCCGGGGAGCTGTTTTTT

j_call: TRBJ2-5
v_call: TRBV20-1
d_call: TRBD1
clone_size: .
cdr3_aa: CSAADRIQETQYF
cdr3_nt: TGCAGTGCAGCGGACAGGATTCAAGAGACCCAGTACTTC

j_call: TRBJ1-4
v_call: TRBV2
d_call: TRBD1
clone_size: few
cdr3_aa: CATSKGASLNEKLFF
cdr3_nt: TGTGCCACCTCAAAGGGGGCCTCACTTAATGAAAAACTGTTTTTT